This TCR beta chain was obtained from a study of T-cell memory formation after mild COVID-19. There are 16 residues in the CDR3. Deletions cut 1 base from V and 0 bases from J, with 12 bases between. Germline assignment: CDR1 SGHAT and CDR2 FQNNGV. This clonotype occurred a few times. TCRalpha and TCRbeta libraries used 5'RACE with constant-segment primers and UMIs. TCRdb reanalysed the 5' RACE reads using MiXCR and keeps one entry per CDR3 protein. The table shows about 290,000 distinct CDR3 sequences, with roughly 15% occurring only once. The chain combines TRBV11-2 with TRBJ1-1; D call uncertain. Sequencing used PBMCs or a T cell subset sorted from them (not recorded which). The TCR comes from a man aged 18 to 35 who had mild COVID-19 (a few samples of this study predate the infection). Cell type and time point are not known. CDR3 loop: CASSLAGIWLNTEAFF. Here the CDR3 DNA reads TGTGCCAGCAGCTTAGCGGGCATTTGGCTGAACACTGAAGCTTTCTTT.